These 10 T cell receptor beta chains were sequenced from one sample in a study of T cell responses to AZD1222 COVID-19 vaccine. The assay was immunoSEQ multiplex PCR, and TCRdb's table has in-frame clones only and misses some. The sample holds 150,000 or so clones, roughly nine tenths seen once. Sequenced here: peripheral blood, sampled on day 0 of AZD1222 vaccination. The receptor source for this set is an adult in good health.

The gene calls are TRBV4-1 and TRBJ2-1, with 13 bases that match TRBD2. There are 20 residues in the CDR3. Germline V gives CDR1 MGHRA, CDR2 YSYEKL. V lost 4 bases, J lost 1 base, and 13 bases stayed unmatched. The CDR3 DNA follows: TGCGCCAGCAGCCCGGGAGCCGGACTAGCGGGAGTAAGGTCCTACAATGAGCAGTTCTTC. It yields the protein CASSPGAGLAGVRSYNEQFF.

The chain recombines TRBV19 with TRBJ1-2, with no clear D. Trimming stripped 1 base from V and 7 bases from J, with 13 bases between. Germline V gene data show CDR1 as LNHDA and CDR2 as SQIVND (reference sequence). The CDR3 length is 14 residues. CDR3 DNA sequence: TGTGCCAGTAGTATAGGCGTGGAGACCAGTGGCTACACCTTC. Translation: CASSIGVETSGYTF. The variable domain in full, with the rest retrieved from reference TRBV19 and TRBJ1-2, is DGGITQSPKYLFRKEGQNVTLSCEQNLNHDAMYWYRQDPGQGLRLIYYSQIVNDFQKGDIAEGYSVSREKKESFPLTVTSAQKNPTAFYLCASSIGVETSGYTFGSGTRLTVV.

This clone was found a few times. The chain is built from TRBV5-4 and TRBJ1-2; 8 bases are a match to TRBD1. V lost 3 bases and J lost 4; bases outside the gene matches: 8. Germline V CDR1 and CDR2: SGHNT, YYREEE (reference sequence). The length of the CDR3 is 15 residues. CDR3 residues: CASSSGRGRGYGYTF. Here the CDR3 DNA reads TGTGCCAGCAGCTCAGGCAGGGGGCGGGGCTATGGCTACACCTTC.

The chain is built from TRBV19 and TRBJ1-5, with TRBD1 identical over 7 bases. CDR3 length equals 14 residues. V was pared by 3 bases and J by 3 bases, with 2 bases of the junction left unmatched. Germline CDR1 is LNHDA and CDR2 is SQIVND (reference sequence). The CDR3 DNA reads TGTGCCAGTAGTATCAGGGGGAACAATCAGCCCCAGCATTTT. Its translation is CASSIRGNNQPQHF.

The chain couples TRBV19 to TRBJ2-1; 9 bases align to TRBD2. V lost 5 bases to trimming and J lost 0 bases; unmatched junction nucleotides: 5. The CDR3 extends over 16 amino acids. Germline V gene lookup returns CDR1 LNHDA and CDR2 SQIVND (reference sequence). The CDR3 DNA sequence: TGTGCCAGTAGTCGGGCGGGAGGGGGCTCCTACAATGAGCAGTTCTTC. It translates to CASSRAGGGSYNEQFF.

The chain recombines TRBV4-3 with TRBJ1-2; 7 positions agree with TRBD1. Trimming took 5 bases from V and 2 from J; bases not matched to a gene: 14. Looked up from germline, CDR1 is LGHNA and CDR2 is YSLEER. This CDR3 is 17 amino acids long. The CDR3 DNA reads as TGCGCCAGCAGCAAAAGTACGACAGGGAGGACGAACTATGGCTACACCTTC. Translation gives CASSKSTTGRTNYGYTF.

The V gene is TRBV27, the J gene TRBJ2-5, with 7 bases fitting TRBD1. V lost 5 bases to trimming and J lost 5 bases; unmatched junction nucleotides: 5. Germline V gives CDR1 MNHEY, CDR2 SMNVEV (reference sequence). The CDR3 spans 13 residues. The CDR3 coding sequence is TGTGCCAGCAGTCGACAGGGATCGGAGACCCAGTACTTC. It specifies CASSRQGSETQYF.

The chain uses TRBV7-8 and TRBJ2-1; a weak D match, TRBD1 (6 bases). Trimming removed 5 bases at V and 4 bases at J, with 12 bases between. The germline CDR1 and CDR2 sequences are SGHVS and FQNEAQ. This CDR3 has 14 residues. CDR3: CASSPGQSYNEQFF. CDR3 sequence (DNA): TGTGCCAGCAGCCCCGGACAGTCTTACAATGAGCAGTTCTTC.

This clone was picked up a small number of times. The J gene is TRBJ2-7, the V gene TRBV6-2 or TRBV6-3, with D perhaps matching TRBD1 or TRBD2 (5 bases each). Trimming removed 4 bases at V and 2 bases at J, with 18 bases between. The germline gives CDR1 MNHEY, CDR2 SVGEGT. The CDR3 has 16 residues. The CDR3 reads CASSSPSPGRTYEQYF. CDR3 coding DNA: TGTGCCAGCAGTTCGCCGTCACCGGGACGGACCTACGAGCAGTACTTC.

The chain is built from TRBV19 and TRBJ1-1; TRBD1 agrees at 10 bases. The CDR3 spans 17 residues. V lost 5 bases and J lost 1; bases outside the gene matches: 10. Germline-derived CDR1 and CDR2 are LNHDA and SQIVND (reference sequence). For the CDR3, the DNA is TGTGCCAGTAGTGCCGTCGACAGGGGGCAGGGGAACACTGAAGCTTTCTTT. This translates into CASSAVDRGQGNTEAFF.